These 11 T cell receptor beta chains were all obtained from the same sample, sequenced in a study of T cell responses to AZD1222 COVID-19 vaccine. TCRdb keeps only in-frame clones here, not all; method: immunoSEQ multiplex PCR. This table holds around 150,000 clones, 90% found once. Sequences were derived from peripheral blood, sampled on day 0 of AZD1222 vaccination. These receptors were collected from an adult in good health.

The rearrangement uses TRBV27 and TRBJ1-4; D perhaps matches TRBD1 (6 bases). The ends were cut back, 5 bases at V and 4 bases at J, with 14 bases in the middle. Germline V gives CDR1 MNHEY, CDR2 SMNVEV (reference sequence). This CDR3 has 15 amino acids. In DNA form, the CDR3 reads TGTGCCAGCAGTCCGATCACAGGGATTAATGAAAAACTGTTTTTT. Translated, it gives CASSPITGINEKLFF.

The rearrangement uses TRBV19 and TRBJ1-4, with D unclear. From germline, CDR1 is LNHDA and CDR2 SQIVND (reference sequence). Trimming removed 8 bases at V and 0 bases at J, with 13 bases between. The CDR3 length is 15 residues. The chain's CDR3 is CASVRAATTNEKLFF. The CDR3 DNA follows: TGTGCCAGTGTGCGGGCGGCTACAACTAATGAAAAACTGTTTTTT.

This clone showed up just a few times. Other nucleotide sequences in the sample specify the same CDR3. The genes are TRBV5-4 and TRBJ1-5; a possible D gene is TRBD1 (5 bases). The germline CDR1 and CDR2 sequences are SGHNT and YYREEE (reference sequence). V shed 0 bases and J shed 7 bases, with 8 bases lying between them. The CDR3 sequence is 13 residues long. CDR3 nucleotide sequence: TGTGCCAGCAGCTTGGGGGGGGACCAGCCCCAGCATTTT. This gives the protein CASSLGGDQPQHF.

CDR3 loop: CASSLGLSRLAGPYSPDTQYF. In DNA, the CDR3 is TGTGCCAGCAGCTTAGGCCTTTCCAGGCTAGCGGGCCCCTATTCCCCAGATACGCAGTATTTT. The chain recombines TRBV13 with TRBJ2-3; the match to TRBD2 covers 8 bases. Germline V gives CDR1 PRHDT, CDR2 FYEKMQ (reference sequence). CDR3 size: 21 residues. Trimming removed 0 bases from V and 4 bases from J; junction bases left unmatched: 21.

The gene calls are TRBV20-1 and TRBJ1-2; D is perhaps TRBD1 (6 bases). With 3 bases removed from V and 0 bases from J, the gap between germline ends came to 23 bases. Germline lookup yields CDR1 DFQATT and CDR2 SNEGSKA (reference sequence). The CDR3 is 18 residues long. CDR3 amino acids: CSASLSGGPTVSNYGYTF. DNA for the CDR3: TGCAGTGCTAGTTTATCGGGGGGGCCTACTGTTTCTAACTATGGCTACACCTTC.

This chain links TRBV5-1 with TRBJ2-3; D is possibly TRBD2 (5 bases). The V gene lost 7 bases and the J gene lost 5 bases, with 11 bases spanning the gap. Germline V gene data show CDR1 as SGHRS and CDR2 as YFSETQ. CDR3 length equals 12 residues. CDR3 bases: TGCGCCAGCGGGAACGAGGGAGATACGCAGTATTTT. The encoded protein is CASGNEGDTQYF.

This chain connects TRBV5-1 to TRBJ2-3; D gene uncertain. Trimming left V 0 bases short and J 7 bases short, with 18 bases between. The CDR3 runs 16 residues. Germline V gene data show CDR1 as SGHRS and CDR2 as YFSETQ. In DNA form, the CDR3 reads TGCGCCAGCAGCTTGGCCCCGGTACCGGCGGTATATACGCAGTATTTT. This translates into CASSLAPVPAVYTQYF.

J is TRBJ2-1 and V is TRBV2; 12 nucleotides align to TRBD2. This CDR3 comprises 15 residues. CDR1 SNHLY and CDR2 FYNNEI come from the germline V gene. V dropped 6 bases and J dropped 8; count of bases not matched to a gene: 8. Written as DNA, the CDR3 is TGTGCCAGCAGCTCCGGGACTAGCGGGTTGGATGAGCAGTTCTTC. This encodes CASSSGTSGLDEQFF.

The V and J genes are TRBV5-1 and TRBJ2-5, with TRBD2 matching 8 bases. Germline loops: CDR1 SGHRS, CDR2 YFSETQ. CDR3 length: 14 residues. V lost 0 bases and J lost 5; bases outside the gene matches: 3. CDR3 DNA: TGCGCCAGCAGCTTGGGACTAGCGAGGGAGACCCAGTACTTC. Translated: CASSLGLARETQYF.

The rearrangement links TRBV27 to TRBJ1-2, with D possibly matching TRBD1 (6 bases). Germline V CDR1 and CDR2: MNHEY, SMNVEV (reference sequence). V lost 4 bases, J lost 4 bases, and 10 bases lay in between. The CDR3 is made up of 13 amino acids. The CDR3 here is CASSSTGPYGYTF. The CDR3 DNA sequence: TGTGCCAGCAGTTCAACAGGGCCCTATGGCTACACCTTC.

CDR3 sequence: CASSPSAGTNYEQYF. The CDR3 bases are TGTGCCAGCTCACCATCCGCCGGGACTAACTACGAGCAGTACTTC. The rearrangement links TRBV18 to TRBJ2-7; 7 nucleotides align to TRBD2. V gave up 2 bases and J gave up 3 bases; unmatched junction bases: 7. Germline V gene lookup returns CDR1 KGHSH and CDR2 LQKENI. This CDR3 has 15 residues.